This T cell receptor beta chain was retrieved from a study of blood T cell repertoires in COVID-19. At the level of the study: Nucleic acid was either cDNA or gDNA, and it came from T cells, B-cell-depleted T cells, or PBMCs.

V dropped 4 bases and J dropped 0 bases, with 9 bases sitting between them. Germline-derived CDR1 and CDR2 are SGHTA and FQGNSA. The CDR3 totals 15 residues. The protocol was immunoSEQ multiplex PCR, while the TCRdb copy is restricted to in-frame clones and leaves out a portion. The sample consists of about 97,000 clones, 90% to 95% of them appearing once. Input material: peripheral blood. V usage is TRBV7-2 and J usage is TRBJ1-4; tentatively, D is TRBD1 (6 bases). This receptor was identified in a man aged 45 to 65 with acute or convalescent COVID-19. This CDR3 reads CASSSDSTTNEKLFF. As DNA, the CDR3 is TGTGCCAGCAGCTCGGACAGCACAACTAATGAAAAACTGTTTTTT.